This T cell receptor beta chain was captured in a study of T-cell reconstitution after alpha-beta-depleted transplantation in children. Overall study results and limits: T-cell counts and diversity were attributed mostly to newly produced T cells one year after transplant.

The CDR3 consists of 14 residues. Trimming left V 4 bases short and J 3 bases short, with 12 bases between. Germline loops: CDR1 SGDLS, CDR2 YYNGEE. This clonotype was picked up a small number of times. Its antigen is not known. TCRbeta library construction was performed incorporating unique molecular identifiers. TCRdb independently ran MiXCR on the PCR reads; one entry per CDR3 protein. The repertoire holds hundreds of thousands of distinct CDR3 sequences, with about 21% as singletons. The rearrangement uses TRBV9 and TRBJ2-3; D gene unclear. Here the sequenced sample was PBMCs, mostly from graft donor cells, taken 360 days after TCRalphabeta/CD19-depleted stem cell transplant. This clonotype was sampled from a boy in the first two years of life who had a stem cell transplant for acute myeloid leukemia, so the T cells may come from the graft donor. The CDR3 DNA reads as TGTGCCAGCAGCCCCCGGAAGGGTACAGATACGCAGTATTTT. It translates to CASSPRKGTDTQYF.